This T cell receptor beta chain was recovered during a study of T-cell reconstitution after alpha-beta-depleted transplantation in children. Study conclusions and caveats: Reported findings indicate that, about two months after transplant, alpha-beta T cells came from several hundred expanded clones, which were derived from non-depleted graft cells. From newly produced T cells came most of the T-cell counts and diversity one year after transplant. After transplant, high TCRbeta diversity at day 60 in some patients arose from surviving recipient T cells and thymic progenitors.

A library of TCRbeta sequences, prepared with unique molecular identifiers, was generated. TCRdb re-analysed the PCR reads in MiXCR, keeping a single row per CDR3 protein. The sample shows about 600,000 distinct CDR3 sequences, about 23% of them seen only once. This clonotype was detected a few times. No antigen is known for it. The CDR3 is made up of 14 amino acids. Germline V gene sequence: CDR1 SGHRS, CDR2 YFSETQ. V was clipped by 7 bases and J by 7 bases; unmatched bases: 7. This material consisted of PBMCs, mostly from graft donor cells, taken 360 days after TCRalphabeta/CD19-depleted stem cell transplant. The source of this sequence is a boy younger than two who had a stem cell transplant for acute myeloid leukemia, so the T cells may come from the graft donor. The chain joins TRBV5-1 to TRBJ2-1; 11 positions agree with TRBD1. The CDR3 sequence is CASGGTGGSNEQFF. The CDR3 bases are TGCGCCAGCGGCGGGACAGGGGGTTCTAATGAGCAGTTCTTC.